Detailed here is one T cell receptor (beta chain). The data are from a study of blood T cell repertoires in COVID-19. Study summary: Specimens from acute and convalescent COVID-19 originated in the United States, Italy and Spain. T cells, B-cell-depleted T cells, or PBMCs supplied cDNA or gDNA.

Authors' processing steps: Using reference gene primer amplification, nucleated cell counts were estimated. Some clones are missing from TCRdb's copy, which holds only in-frame ones; the method was immunoSEQ multiplex PCR. The V and J calls and the clone size are those of that table, but D and trimming were determined from the DNA. There are 200,000 to 250,000 clones in the sample; 92% occur only once, and around 0.85% lies in the top ten. In germline, CDR1 is SGHTA, CDR2 FQGNSA. The CDR3 has 13 amino acids. Trimming removed 5 bases from V and 8 bases from J, with 15 bases in between. Seattle participants joined during active infection and were tracked over time.

The sequence was collected from a man aged 60 to 69 with COVID-19, enrolled during active disease. The sequenced sample consisted of peripheral blood. V and J are TRBV7-2 and TRBJ1-1; D remains unclear. CDR3 sequence reads: CASSGRGSEEAFF. CDR3 in DNA: TGTGCCAGCAGCGGACGGGGTTCAGAAGAAGCTTTCTTT.